The 24 T cell receptor beta chains presented below share a single source sample, sequenced in a study of technical replicates of blood from a few donors. Profiled with immunoSEQ multiplex PCR; TCRdb holds only in-frame clones, not every one. The sample comprises tens of thousands of clones, 85% to 95% of which are singletons, and about 0.35% rests with the top ten. Sequencing was performed on T cells isolated from PBMCs. These TCRs come from a human donor in good health.

This sequence joins TRBV30 and TRBJ2-2; 11 bases align to TRBD2. This CDR3 has 15 residues. With V trimmed by 0 bases and J by 6 bases, 3 bases remained unmatched. The V gene's germline CDR1 is GTSNPN and CDR2 SVGIG (reference sequence). The CDR3 loop reads CAWSVGLAGAGELFF. In nucleotides, the CDR3 is TGTGCCTGGAGTGTAGGACTAGCGGGCGCCGGGGAGCTGTTTTTT.

The chain uses TRBV5-1 and TRBJ1-2; TRBD1 might be the D (5 bases). The germline CDR1 and CDR2 sequences are SGHRS and YFSETQ. Trimming removed 5 bases at V and 8 bases at J, with 22 bases between. This CDR3 spans 15 amino acids. This CDR3 reads CASSLGEGPRGGYTF. In DNA form, the CDR3 reads TGCGCCAGCAGTCTTGGTGAGGGACCTCGGGGGGGCTACACCTTC.

This clone turned up a few times. The J gene is TRBJ1-1, the V gene TRBV5-5, with D possibly being TRBD1 (6 bases). This CDR3 is built from 14 residues. Germline V lookup: CDR1 SGHKS, CDR2 YYEKEE (reference sequence). Deletions cut 8 bases from V and 1 base from J, with 15 bases between. The DNA of the CDR3 is TGTGCCAGTACCGGACAGATTGGGAACACTGAAGCTTTCTTT. Translated: CASTGQIGNTEAFF. The full variable domain, with the rest looked up from reference TRBV5-5 and TRBJ1-1, is DAGVTQSPTHLIKTRGQQVTLRCSPISGHKSVSWYQQVLGQGPQFIFQYYEKEERGRGNFPDRFSARQFPNYSSELNVNALLLGDSALYLCASTGQIGNTEAFFGQGTRLTVV.

The chain recombines TRBV27 with TRBJ2-1; 8 bases agree with TRBD1. Germline values: CDR1 MNHEY, CDR2 SMNVEV (reference sequence). The length of the CDR3 is 13 residues. V lost 6 bases and J lost 7; bases outside the gene matches: 5. As DNA, the CDR3 is TGTGCCAGCAGCCAGGGGGCGGGGAATGAGCAGTTCTTC. Its protein is CASSQGAGNEQFF.

The chain is built from TRBV9 and TRBJ2-7; TRBD1 matches at 7 bases. The CDR3 has 15 residues. V was clipped by 2 bases and J by 5 bases; unmatched bases: 10. CDR1 is SGDLS and CDR2 is YYNGEE in the germline V gene. CDR3 sequence: CASSVSPDRENEQYF. CDR3 bases: TGTGCCAGCAGCGTGTCCCCTGACAGGGAGAACGAGCAGTACTTC.

The J gene is TRBJ2-3, the V gene TRBV7-8; D gene ambiguous. Germline CDR1 reads SGHVS; CDR2 reads FQNEAQ. The V and J ends lost 5 bases and 2 bases respectively, with 17 bases between them. The CDR3 has 16 residues. The DNA for the CDR3 is TGTGCCAGCAGCCCACCCCGGCAGGTGAACACAGATACGCAGTATTTT. This gives the protein CASSPPRQVNTDTQYF.

The rearrangement links TRBV6-1 to TRBJ1-2, with a possible D match to TRBD1 (6 bases). V lost 6 bases to trimming and J lost 2 bases, with 16 bases between them. In germline, CDR1 is MNHNS, CDR2 SASEGT. This CDR3 has 15 residues. The CDR3 loop is CASRIPLGQNYGYTF. The CDR3 DNA reads TGTGCCAGCAGAATACCCCTCGGACAGAACTATGGCTACACCTTC.

The chain is built from TRBV5-5 and TRBJ2-1; D is possibly TRBD2 (6 bases). CDR1 and CDR2 (germline): SGHKS, YYEKEE (reference sequence). This CDR3 is built from 13 residues. The V and J ends lost 5 bases and 8 bases respectively, with 14 bases between them. This chain's CDR3 is CASSKWTGDEQFF. As DNA, the CDR3 is TGTGCCAGCAGTAAATGGACGGGGGATGAGCAGTTCTTC.

The chain employs TRBV21-1 and TRBJ2-3; the D call TRBD2 from the table was never checked on the DNA. TRBV21-1 is shown as a pseudogene. There are 17 residues in the CDR3. CDR3 sequence: CASSKEASGASTDTQYF. The CDR3 DNA is TGTGCCAGCAGCAAAGAGGCTAGCGGAGCTAGCACAGATACGCAGTATTTT.

The chain joins TRBV7-2 to TRBJ2-7; D unresolved. The CDR3 covers 14 residues. The V and J ends lost 1 base and 6 bases respectively, with 13 bases between them. Per germline, CDR1 SGHTA and CDR2 FQGNSA. CDR3 protein: CASSLVSPLGEQYF. The DNA of the CDR3 is TGTGCCAGCAGCTTAGTATCGCCCCTCGGCGAGCAGTACTTC.

This chain joins TRBV29-1 and TRBJ2-2; the match to TRBD1 covers 7 bases. Germline trimming cut 6 bases from V and 4 bases from J; bases unmatched to any gene: 11. Looked up from germline, CDR1 is SQVTM and CDR2 is ANQGSEA. CDR3 length equals 15 residues. The CDR3: CSVRQGITVTGELFF. The CDR3 DNA is TGCAGCGTCAGACAGGGCATTACAGTCACCGGGGAGCTGTTTTTT.

The chain links TRBV2 to TRBJ2-1; a weak D match, TRBD1 (5 bases). Germline-derived CDR1 and CDR2 are SNHLY and FYNNEI. This CDR3 contains 14 residues. Trimming stripped 4 bases from V and 1 base from J, with 8 bases between. The CDR3 loop reads CASSGTTSYNEQFF. The CDR3, as DNA: TGTGCCAGCAGTGGGACAACATCCTACAATGAGCAGTTCTTC.

The chain recombines TRBV4-2 with TRBJ1-1, with D unresolved. The CDR3 length is 15 residues. Trimming left V 0 bases short and J 4 bases short, with 12 bases between. Germline values: CDR1 LGHNA, CDR2 YNFKEQ. CDR3 in amino acids: CASSQEMIRGTEAFF. The CDR3 nucleotides are TGTGCCAGCAGCCAAGAAATGATTCGCGGCACTGAAGCTTTCTTT.

CDR3 sequence: CASSPSPGSTDTQYF. The DNA for the CDR3 is TGTGCCAGCAGCCCGTCTCCGGGAAGCACAGATACGCAGTATTTT. The rearrangement joins TRBV11-3 to TRBJ2-3; a weak D match, TRBD2 (5 bases). From germline, CDR1 is SGHNT and CDR2 YENEEA. Trimming removed 5 bases from V and 0 bases from J, with 12 bases in between. The CDR3 sequence is 15 residues long.

The CDR3: CASSHELSGNTEAFF. CDR3 bases: TGTGCCAGCAGCCATGAACTATCGGGTAACACTGAAGCTTTCTTT. The rearrangement links TRBV7-9 to TRBJ1-1; D not certain. CDR1 and CDR2 from the germline V gene are SEHNR and FQNEAQ (reference sequence). The CDR3 contains 15 residues. V gave up 5 bases and J gave up 2 bases, with 15 bases separating them. Full variable domain (remainder filled in from reference TRBV7-9 and TRBJ1-1): DTGVSQNPRHKITKRGQNVTFRCDPISEHNRLYWYRQTLGQGPEFLTYFQNEAQLEKSRLLSDRFSAERPKGSFSTLEIQRTEQGDSAMYLCASSHELSGNTEAFFGQGTRLTVV.

This clone was observed a single time. The chain employs TRBV5-1 and TRBJ2-2, with TRBD2 matching 7 bases. V was pared by 1 base and J by 4 bases, with 10 bases of the junction left unmatched. The CDR3 has 17 amino acids. From germline, CDR1 is SGHRS and CDR2 YFSETQ. The CDR3 nucleotides are TGCGCCAGCAGCTTGAGGGTGACGGGAGGAATCACCGGGGAGCTGTTTTTT. Its translation is CASSLRVTGGITGELFF. Drawing the rest from reference TRBV5-1 and TRBJ2-2, the complete variable domain is KAGVTQTPRYLIKTRGQQVTLSCSPISGHRSVSWYQQTPGQGLQFLFEYFSETQRNKGNFPGRFSGRQFSNSRSEMNVSTLELGDSALYLCASSLRVTGGITGELFFGEGSRLTVL.

J is TRBJ1-2 and V is TRBV2, with 9 bases identical to TRBD1. This CDR3 contains 14 residues. J gave up 7 bases and V 7 bases, and 10 bases lay outside the gene matches. Germline assignment: CDR1 SNHLY and CDR2 FYNNEI. The CDR3 nucleotides read TGTGCCAGCAAGCCACAGGGGGCGCTCAGTGGCTACACCTTC. Residues: CASKPQGALSGYTF.

The genes are TRBV7-2 and TRBJ2-7, with TRBD1 matching over 7 bases. The CDR3 spans 16 residues. In germline, CDR1 is SGHTA, CDR2 FQGNSA. Losses at the gene ends were 4 bases for V and 0 bases for J; bases not matched to a gene: 9. For the CDR3, the DNA is TGTGCCAGCAGCTCGAGCTCGGGACAGATCTCCTACGAGCAGTACTTC. It translates to CASSSSSGQISYEQYF. The full variable domain, with the rest looked up from reference TRBV7-2 and TRBJ2-7, is GAGVSQSPSNKVTEKGKDVELRCDPISGHTALYWYRQSLGQGLEFLIYFQGNSAPDKSGLPSDRFSAERTGGSVSTLTIQRTQQEDSAVYLCASSSSSGQISYEQYFGPGTRLTVT.

The chain is built from TRBV4-1 and TRBJ2-5; the match to TRBD2 covers 12 bases. The CDR3 loop spans 15 amino acids. Germline V CDR1 and CDR2: MGHRA, YSYEKL. The ends lost 4 bases at V and 5 bases at J; junction bases unmatched: 5. DNA for the CDR3: TGCGCCAGCAGCCTACTAGCGGGAGGAGGCGAGACCCAGTACTTC. Protein sequence: CASSLLAGGGETQYF.

J is TRBJ2-1 and V is TRBV6-5; maybe TRBD2 (6 bases). V lost 6 bases and J lost 8, with 11 bases in between. This CDR3 has 12 residues. Germline V gene sequence: CDR1 MNHEY, CDR2 SVGAGI. In DNA form, the CDR3 reads TGTGCCAGCAGGGGACTTGTGGATGAGCAGTTCTTC. This gives the protein CASRGLVDEQFF.

The V gene is TRBV6-5, the J gene TRBJ2-3, with 14 nucleotides matching TRBD2. J lost 6 bases, V lost 2 bases, and 4 bases had no gene match. CDR3 length: 16 amino acids. Looked up from germline, CDR1 is MNHEY and CDR2 is SVGAGI. This CDR3 is CASSYQGTSGSDTQYF. The CDR3 region has the DNA TGTGCCAGCAGTTACCAAGGGACTAGCGGGAGTGATACGCAGTATTTT.

The chain combines TRBV4-2 with TRBJ2-3, with D possibly matching TRBD2 (5 bases). Germline-derived CDR1 and CDR2 are LGHNA and YNFKEQ. The CDR3 is made up of 14 amino acids. The germline V and J ends were trimmed by 0 bases and 4 bases, with 8 bases remaining between them. CDR3 amino acids: CASSQDPSPDTQYF. The CDR3 DNA is TGTGCCAGCAGCCAAGATCCTAGCCCAGATACGCAGTATTTT.

The J gene is TRBJ2-1, the V gene TRBV2; TRBD2 matches 9 bases. The CDR3 contains 17 residues. The junction had 9 bases not matched to a gene; V was cut back by 3 bases and J by 3 bases. Germline lookup yields CDR1 SNHLY and CDR2 FYNNEI. The CDR3 region is CASSDWASGDYYNEQFF. The CDR3 DNA sequence: TGTGCCAGCAGTGACTGGGCTAGCGGGGATTACTACAATGAGCAGTTCTTC. The full variable domain, its missing parts supplied by reference TRBV2 and TRBJ2-1, is EPEVTQTPSHQVTQMGQEVILRCVPISNHLYFYWYRQILGQKVEFLVSFYNNEISEKSEIFDDQFSVERPDGSNFTLKIRSTKLEDSAMYFCASSDWASGDYYNEQFFGPGTRLTVL.

This clone was counted only a few times. The rearrangement links TRBV4-1 to TRBJ2-3; 7 positions match TRBD2. The CDR3 runs to 15 residues. CDR1 is MGHRA, CDR2 YSYEKL, per germline. Trimming at V came to 0 bases and at J to 4 bases, leaving 4 bases not matched to a gene. This CDR3 is CASSQDLGRPDTQYF. The CDR3 region has the DNA TGCGCCAGCAGCCAAGATCTCGGGAGGCCAGATACGCAGTATTTT.